These 19 T cell receptor beta chains were sequenced from one sample in a study of T-cell memory formation after mild COVID-19. TCRdb used MiXCR to reprocess the 5' RACE reads, holding one entry per CDR3 protein. The sample has around 90,000 distinct CDR3 sequences; about 13% are singletons. The specimen was PBMCs or a T cell subset sorted from them (not recorded which). The receptors come from an adult woman who had mild COVID-19 (a few samples of this study predate the infection). Cell type and time point are not known.

This clonotype occurred a few times. The rearrangement joins TRBV12-3 or TRBV12-4 to TRBJ2-1; 10 bases match TRBD2. The CDR3 sequence is 16 residues long. The ends lost 6 bases at V and 4 bases at J; junction bases unmatched: 9. The CDR3 DNA is TGTGCCAGCAGCCCTAAACCTAGCGGGGGTTACAATGAGCAGTTCTTC. This sequence encodes CASSPKPSGGYNEQFF.

The chain links TRBV4-2 to TRBJ2-1, with 14 bases lining up with TRBD2. J was trimmed by 7 bases and V by 0 bases; bases with no gene match: 26. The CDR3 length is 24 residues. Germline values: CDR1 LGHNA, CDR2 YNFKEQ. For the CDR3, the DNA is TGTGCCAGCAGCCAAGACGGGACCAGGGCAGGGGGCCGGACTAGCGGGAGGCATAGGAATGAGCAGTTCTTC. It encodes CASSQDGTRAGGRTSGRHRNEQFF.

This clonotype is categorized as medium-sized (0.01 to 0.1%). The genes are TRBV5-1 and TRBJ2-7; D unclear. The CDR3 has 13 amino acids. Germline lookup yields CDR1 SGHRS and CDR2 YFSETQ. V dropped 0 bases and J dropped 5 bases, with 9 bases sitting between them. This CDR3 reads CASSLAPGDEQYF. CDR3 sequence (DNA): TGCGCCAGCAGCTTGGCCCCCGGCGACGAGCAGTACTTC.

J is TRBJ2-7 and V is TRBV29-1, with TRBD1 identical over 7 bases. Trimming removed 7 bases from V and 3 bases from J; junction bases left unmatched: 9. This CDR3 contains 13 residues. Germline lookup yields CDR1 SQVTM and CDR2 ANQGSEA. CDR3 in DNA: TGCAGCGCCTGGACAGGAGAGCGCTACGAGCAGTACTTC. The encoded protein is CSAWTGERYEQYF.

This clonotype was seen a handful of times. This chain connects TRBV5-1 to TRBJ2-7, with 8 nucleotides matching TRBD1. This CDR3 spans 14 amino acids. With 4 bases clipped from V and 2 bases from J, the junction kept 5 bases outside the gene matches. Germline V CDR1 and CDR2: SGHRS, YFSETQ. The CDR3 loop is CASSPGTGTYEQYF. DNA of the CDR3: TGCGCCAGCAGCCCTGGGACAGGCACCTACGAGCAGTACTTC.

This clonotype has more than one count but fewer than ten. This chain connects TRBV7-8 to TRBJ2-1; a weak D match, TRBD1 (6 bases). V was clipped by 3 bases and J by 0 bases, with 21 bases between them. The germline gives CDR1 SGHVS, CDR2 FQNEAQ. CDR3 length: 19 amino acids. CDR3 bases: TGTGCCAGCAGCTTTACAGGGCCCCTAAGTATATCCTCCTACAATGAGCAGTTCTTC. It encodes CASSFTGPLSISSYNEQFF.

The V and J genes are TRBV6-2 or TRBV6-3 and TRBJ2-7; 9 nucleotides line up with TRBD2. The CDR3 covers 14 residues. Germline-derived CDR1 and CDR2 are MNHEY and SVGEGT. Germline trimming cut 1 base from V and 2 bases from J; bases unmatched to any gene: 0. CDR3 nucleotides: TGTGCCAGCAGTTACTTAGCGGGAGCCTACGAGCAGTACTTC. Protein product: CASSYLAGAYEQYF.

This clonotype was detected only a few times. This chain's CDR3 is CASRDGRIYGYTF. For the CDR3, the DNA is TGTGCCAGCAGAGACGGACGGATCTATGGCTACACCTTC. The genes are TRBV5-6 and TRBJ1-2; no firm D call. The V gene lost 5 bases and the J gene lost 4 bases, with 12 bases spanning the gap. From germline, CDR1 is SGHDT and CDR2 YYEEEE. There are 13 residues in the CDR3.

This clonotype turned up a few times. The rearrangement links TRBV7-3 to TRBJ2-7; D is possibly TRBD1 or TRBD2 (7 bases each). V was shortened by 5 bases and J by 3 bases, with 17 bases between the two germline ends. This CDR3 is built from 15 residues. Germline-derived CDR1 and CDR2 are SGHTA and FQGTGA. The CDR3 sequence is CASSPRGGHIYEQYF. The CDR3 region has the DNA TGTGCCAGCAGCCCCAGGGGGGGGCACATCTACGAGCAGTACTTC. Drawing the rest from reference TRBV7-3 and TRBJ2-7, the complete variable domain is GAGVSQTPSNKVTEKGKYVELRCDPISGHTALYWYRQSLGQGPEFLIYFQGTGAADDSGLPNDRFFAVRPEGSVSTLKIQRTERGDSAVYLCASSPRGGHIYEQYFGPGTRLTVT.

This clonotype has more than one count but fewer than ten. The chain combines TRBV24-1 with TRBJ2-3; TRBD2 matches at 7 bases. The CDR3 loop spans 15 amino acids. The ends lost 1 base at V and 2 bases at J; junction bases unmatched: 2. Germline CDR1 KGHDR, CDR2 SFDVKD. The chain's CDR3 is CATSDLAGYTDTQYF. As DNA, the CDR3 is TGTGCCACCAGTGATTTAGCGGGGTACACAGATACGCAGTATTTT.

Only a few counts were recorded for this clonotype. The rearrangement joins TRBV5-4 to TRBJ2-3; D is unresolved. Trimming removed 4 bases from V and 5 bases from J, with 11 bases in between. This CDR3 region has 13 residues. The germline V gene encodes CDR1 SGHNT and CDR2 YYREEE (reference sequence). The CDR3 region is CASSPDTEDTQYF. The CDR3 DNA sequence: TGTGCCAGCAGCCCCGATACGGAAGATACGCAGTATTTT.

This clonotype was seen ten or more times. The chain couples TRBV4-1 to TRBJ2-5; D might be TRBD2 (6 bases). V lost 0 bases and J lost 5, with 16 bases in between. Germline CDR1 reads MGHRA; CDR2 reads YSYEKL. The CDR3 contains 16 residues. The CDR3 DNA reads as TGCGCCAGCAGCCAAGATGTCGGGGGTAGTGGGGAGACCCAGTACTTC. Its protein product is CASSQDVGGSGETQYF.

This clonotype was detected only a few times. J is TRBJ2-7 and V is TRBV13, with D possibly TRBD2 on 6 matching bases. Trimming pared 5 bases from V and 5 bases from J, leaving 19 bases between. The V gene's germline CDR1 is PRHDT and CDR2 FYEKMQ (reference sequence). This CDR3 spans 15 amino acids. Here the CDR3 reads CASSPRAGPLHEQYF. CDR3 nucleotide sequence: TGTGCCAGCAGCCCAAGGGCGGGGCCGCTTCACGAGCAGTACTTC.

This clonotype was seen a few times. The V call is TRBV20-1, the J call TRBJ1-1, with TRBD1 identical over 10 bases. Germline assignment: CDR1 DFQATT and CDR2 SNEGSKA (reference sequence). V lost 0 bases, J lost 5 bases, and 9 bases stayed unmatched. The CDR3 contains 16 residues. The CDR3 DNA follows: TGCAGTGCTAGAGATCCCGACAGGGGGCTGGAGACTGAAGCTTTCTTT. Protein: CSARDPDRGLETEAFF.

At least ten counts were recorded for this clonotype. This chain links TRBV12-3 or TRBV12-4 with TRBJ2-7; D remains ambiguous. With 5 bases removed from V and 3 bases from J, the gap between germline ends came to 17 bases. The length of the CDR3 is 15 residues. The CDR3 DNA is TGTGCCAGCAGTCCCGGTTACTCCAGGCACTACGAGCAGTACTTC. Its translation: CASSPGYSRHYEQYF.

This clonotype was recorded a few times. V and J are TRBV5-1 and TRBJ2-7, with 11 nucleotides matching TRBD2. The CDR3 extends over 15 amino acids. Germline assignment: CDR1 SGHRS and CDR2 YFSETQ. V dropped 3 bases and J dropped 3; count of bases not matched to a gene: 5. In DNA, the CDR3 is TGCGCCAGCAGCTCGGGGACTAGCGGAAACTACGAGCAGTACTTC. The encoded protein is CASSSGTSGNYEQYF.

The chain is built from TRBV6-2 or TRBV6-3 and TRBJ1-1; 7 bases align to TRBD1. The CDR3 is made up of 13 amino acids. Germline trimming cut 0 bases from V and 6 bases from J; bases unmatched to any gene: 1. Per germline, CDR1 MNHEY and CDR2 SVGEGT. CDR3 residues: CASSYSDRAEAFF. The CDR3 DNA is TGTGCCAGCAGTTACTCCGACAGGGCTGAAGCTTTCTTT.

The chain links TRBV5-1 to TRBJ2-3; D remains unclear. The germline gives CDR1 SGHRS, CDR2 YFSETQ. V lost 1 base, J lost 5 bases, and 11 bases lay in between. The CDR3 extends over 14 amino acids. CDR3 amino acids: CASSLHYRKDTQYF. The CDR3, as DNA: TGCGCCAGCAGCTTGCACTACCGTAAAGATACGCAGTATTTT. The full variable domain, rest sourced from reference TRBV5-1 and TRBJ2-3, is KAGVTQTPRYLIKTRGQQVTLSCSPISGHRSVSWYQQTPGQGLQFLFEYFSETQRNKGNFPGRFSGRQFSNSRSEMNVSTLELGDSALYLCASSLHYRKDTQYFGPGTRLTVL.

The rearrangement joins TRBV19 to TRBJ2-7; D is unresolved. This CDR3 spans 14 amino acids. The germline CDR1 and CDR2 sequences are LNHDA and SQIVND (reference sequence). V dropped 5 bases and J dropped 1 base, with 12 bases sitting between them. CDR3 loop: CASSPNSWSYEQYF. The CDR3 DNA reads TGTGCCAGTAGTCCGAACTCATGGTCCTACGAGCAGTACTTC.